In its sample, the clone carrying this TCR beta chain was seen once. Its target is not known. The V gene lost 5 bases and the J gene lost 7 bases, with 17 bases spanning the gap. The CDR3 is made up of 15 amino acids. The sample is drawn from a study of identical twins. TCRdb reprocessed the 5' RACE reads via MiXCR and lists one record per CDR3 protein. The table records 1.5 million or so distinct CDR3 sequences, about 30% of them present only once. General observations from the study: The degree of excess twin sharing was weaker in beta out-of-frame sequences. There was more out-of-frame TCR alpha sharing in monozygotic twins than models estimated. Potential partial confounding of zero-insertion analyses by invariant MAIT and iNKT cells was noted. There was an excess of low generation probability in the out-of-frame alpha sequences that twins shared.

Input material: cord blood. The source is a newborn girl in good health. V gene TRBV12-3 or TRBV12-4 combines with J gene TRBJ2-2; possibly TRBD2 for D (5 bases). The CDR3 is CASSPRPREDGELFF. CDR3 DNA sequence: TGTGCCAGCAGTCCACGGCCCCGGGAAGACGGGGAGCTGTTTTTT.